This T cell receptor (beta chain) appears in the sequencing data of a study of shared clonotypes between healthy human individuals. Study observations and caveats: It was expected that sequencing depth would affect clonotype sharing among donors.

The CDR3 totals 19 residues. Germline assignment: CDR1 SGHAT and CDR2 FQDESV (reference sequence). The V end lost 3 bases, the J end lost 0 bases, and 23 bases lay between the germline ends. Notes on this clone: Its antigen remains unidentified.

TCRdb keeps only in-frame clones here, not all; method: immunoSEQ multiplex PCR. Among approximately 2.3 million clones listed, approximately 93% were seen once. The gene calls are TRBV11-1 and TRBJ1-1; no clear D. The sample was naive CD4+ T cells from PBMCs. The subset here: CD45RA+ positively selected. This receptor was taken from a man aged 18 to 35 in good health. Some clones in this sample may be carry-over from other donors' samples. CDR3 coding DNA: TGTGCCAGCAGCTTGACAAGGGTTTACAGTCCAACATTGAACACTGAAGCTTTCTTT. Residues: CASSLTRVYSPTLNTEAFF.